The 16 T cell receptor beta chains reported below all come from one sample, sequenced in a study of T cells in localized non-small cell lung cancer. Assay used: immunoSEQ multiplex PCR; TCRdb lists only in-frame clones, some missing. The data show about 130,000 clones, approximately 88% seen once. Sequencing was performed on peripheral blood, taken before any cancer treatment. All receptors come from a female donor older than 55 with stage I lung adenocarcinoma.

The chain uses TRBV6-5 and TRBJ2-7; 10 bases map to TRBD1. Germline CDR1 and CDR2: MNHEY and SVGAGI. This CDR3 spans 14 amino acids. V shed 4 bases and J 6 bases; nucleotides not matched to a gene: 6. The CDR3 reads CASSSPGQGSEQYF. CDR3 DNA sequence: TGTGCCAGCAGTTCCCCGGGACAGGGGTCCGAGCAGTACTTC.

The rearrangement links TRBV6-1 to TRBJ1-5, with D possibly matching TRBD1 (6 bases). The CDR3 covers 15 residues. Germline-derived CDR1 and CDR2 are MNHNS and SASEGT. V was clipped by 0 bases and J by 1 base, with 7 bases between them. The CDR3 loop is CASSEAGGSNQPQHF. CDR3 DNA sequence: TGTGCCAGCAGTGAAGCAGGGGGAAGCAATCAGCCCCAGCATTTT.

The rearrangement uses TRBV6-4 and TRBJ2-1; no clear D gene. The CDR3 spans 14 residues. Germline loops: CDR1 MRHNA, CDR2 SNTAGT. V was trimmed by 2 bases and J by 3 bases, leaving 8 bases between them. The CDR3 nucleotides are TGTGCCAGCAGTGACGTGGGCAACTACAATGAGCAGTTCTTC. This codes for CASSDVGNYNEQFF.

CDR3 sequence reads: CASSAGLAGAYEQYF. For the CDR3, the DNA is TGTGCCAGTAGTGCCGGACTAGCGGGAGCGTACGAGCAGTACTTC. This chain uses TRBV19 with TRBJ2-7; 13 bases align to TRBD2. The germline CDR1 and CDR2 sequences are LNHDA and SQIVND (reference sequence). The CDR3 runs 15 residues. Trimming cost V 5 bases and J 4 bases; bases outside gene matches: 5.

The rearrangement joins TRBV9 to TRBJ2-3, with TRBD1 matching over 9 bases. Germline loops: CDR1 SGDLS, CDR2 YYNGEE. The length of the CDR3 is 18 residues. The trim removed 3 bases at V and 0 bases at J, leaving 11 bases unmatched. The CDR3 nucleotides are TGTGCCAGCAGCGAGCGAAGAGGGACAGGGCTTAGCACAGATACGCAGTATTTT. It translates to CASSERRGTGLSTDTQYF.

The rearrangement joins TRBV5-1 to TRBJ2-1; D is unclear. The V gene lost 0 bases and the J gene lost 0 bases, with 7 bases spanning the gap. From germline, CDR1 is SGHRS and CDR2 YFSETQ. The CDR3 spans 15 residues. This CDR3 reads CASSLVVGSYNEQFF. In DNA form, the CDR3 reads TGCGCCAGCAGCTTGGTTGTGGGCTCCTACAATGAGCAGTTCTTC.

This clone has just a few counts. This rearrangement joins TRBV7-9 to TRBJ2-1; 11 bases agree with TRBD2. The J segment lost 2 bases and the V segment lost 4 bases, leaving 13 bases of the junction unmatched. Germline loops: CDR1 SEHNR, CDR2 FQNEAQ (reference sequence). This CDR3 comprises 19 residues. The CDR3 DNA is TGTGCCAGCAGCTCACAAGGCTCATTACTAGCGGGGGCCTACAATGAGCAGTTCTTC. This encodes CASSSQGSLLAGAYNEQFF.

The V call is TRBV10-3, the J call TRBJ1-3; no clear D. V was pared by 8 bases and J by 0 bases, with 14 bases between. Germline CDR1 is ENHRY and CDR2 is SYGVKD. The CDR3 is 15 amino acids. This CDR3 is CAIEALGSSGNTIYF. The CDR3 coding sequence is TGTGCCATCGAGGCTCTGGGGAGCTCTGGAAACACCATATATTTT.

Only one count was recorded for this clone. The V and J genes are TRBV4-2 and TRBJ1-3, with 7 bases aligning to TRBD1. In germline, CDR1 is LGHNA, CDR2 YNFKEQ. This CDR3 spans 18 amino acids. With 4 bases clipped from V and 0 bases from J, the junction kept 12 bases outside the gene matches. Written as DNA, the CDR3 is TGTGCCAGCAGCCCTCACTCGGGACAGCGGAGCTCTGGAAACACCATATATTTT. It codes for CASSPHSGQRSSGNTIYF.

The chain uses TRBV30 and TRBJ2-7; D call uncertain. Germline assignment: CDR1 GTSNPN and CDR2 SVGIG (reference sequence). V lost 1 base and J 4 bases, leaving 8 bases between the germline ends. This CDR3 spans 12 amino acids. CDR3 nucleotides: TGTGCCTGGAGTGAAAGTGGGTACGAGCAGTACTTC. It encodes CAWSESGYEQYF.

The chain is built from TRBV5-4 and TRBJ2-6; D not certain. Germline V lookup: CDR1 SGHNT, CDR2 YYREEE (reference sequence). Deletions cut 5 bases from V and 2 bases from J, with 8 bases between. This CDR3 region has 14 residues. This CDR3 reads CASSQITGANVLTF. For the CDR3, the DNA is TGTGCCAGCAGTCAGATAACTGGGGCCAACGTCCTGACTTTC.

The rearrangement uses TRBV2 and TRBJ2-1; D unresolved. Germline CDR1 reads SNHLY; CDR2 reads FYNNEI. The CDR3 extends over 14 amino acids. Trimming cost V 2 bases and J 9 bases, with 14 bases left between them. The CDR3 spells CASSERAIPLEQFF. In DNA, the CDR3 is TGTGCCAGCAGTGAACGCGCTATACCTCTTGAGCAGTTCTTC.

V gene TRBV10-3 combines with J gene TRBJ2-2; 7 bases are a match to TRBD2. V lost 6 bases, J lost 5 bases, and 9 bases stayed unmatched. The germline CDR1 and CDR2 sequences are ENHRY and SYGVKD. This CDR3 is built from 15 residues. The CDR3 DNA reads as TGTGCCATCAGGGGAAGCGCGGGAGCGACCGGGGAGCTGTTTTTT. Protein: CAIRGSAGATGELFF.

The CDR3 region is CASSPGNYSYEQYF. The DNA for the CDR3 is TGTGCCAGCTCACCAGGGAACTACTCCTACGAGCAGTACTTC. This chain joins TRBV18 and TRBJ2-7; D gene ambiguous. The CDR3 is 14 amino acids. CDR1 and CDR2 (germline): KGHSH, LQKENI. Deletions cut 2 bases from V and 0 bases from J, with 8 bases between. Looking up the rest from reference TRBV18 and TRBJ2-7 gives the full variable domain: NAGVMQNPRHLVRRRGQEARLRCSPMKGHSHVYWYRQLPEEGLKFMVYLQKENIIDESGMPKERFSAEFPKEGPSILRIQQVVRGDSAAYFCASSPGNYSYEQYFGPGTRLTVT.

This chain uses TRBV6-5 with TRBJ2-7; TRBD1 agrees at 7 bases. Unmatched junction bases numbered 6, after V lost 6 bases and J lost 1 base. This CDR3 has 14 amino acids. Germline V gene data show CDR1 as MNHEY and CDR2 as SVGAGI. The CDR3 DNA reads TGTGCCAGCAGGGGGACAGCACTATCCTACGAGCAGTACTTC. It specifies CASRGTALSYEQYF.

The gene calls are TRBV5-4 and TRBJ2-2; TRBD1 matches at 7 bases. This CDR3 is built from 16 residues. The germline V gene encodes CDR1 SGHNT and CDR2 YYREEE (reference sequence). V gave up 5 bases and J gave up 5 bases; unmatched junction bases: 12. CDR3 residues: CASSPAYRGRTGELFF. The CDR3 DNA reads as TGTGCCAGCAGTCCGGCCTACAGGGGAAGAACCGGGGAGCTGTTTTTT.